This is a list of T cell receptor beta chains from one sample in a study of T cells in Graves' hyperthyroidism and ophthalmopathy. TCRdb re-derived calls from the multiplex PCR reads in MiXCR, one entry per CDR3 protein. The sample lists approximately 400,000 distinct CDR3 sequences, approximately 14% occurring once. Sequenced sample: blood. The receptors stem from a woman younger than 35 with Graves' hyperthyroidism. Both conserved end residues are part of each CDR3. The D gene is left open where the match is weak. Only part of the rows carry a size: once, few, many, or a class if the clone is expanded.

V gene	clone size	D gene	J gene	CDR3 DNA	CDR3 protein
TRBV2	many	NA	TRBJ1-5	TGTGCCAGCAGTGCCGGGGGAAGCAATCAGCCCCAGCATTTT	CASSAGGSNQPQHF
TRBV20-1	few	TRBD2	TRBJ2-7	TGCAGTGCTAGTGCGCGGGGGAAGGCGGAGCAGTACTTC	CSASARGKAEQYF
TRBV18	many	TRBD1	TRBJ1-1	TGTGCCAGCTCACCGGGACAGACGAACCGAGCTTTCTTT	CASSPGQTNRAFF
TRBV28	many	NA	TRBJ2-7	TGTGCCAGCAGCTTGACAGGAACGGACGAGCAGTACTTC	CASSLTGTDEQYF
TRBV18	few	NA	TRBJ2-7	TGTGCCAGCTCCCCGGACAGTCGGATCCGCGAGCAGTACTTC	CASSPDSRIREQYF
TRBV20-1	NA	NA	TRBJ1-5	TGCAGTGCTACTACAGGGAATCAGCCCCATCATTTT	CSATTGNQPHHF
TRBV28	NA	NA	TRBJ1-4	TGTGCCAGCAGACAAATCCCAGGGTTTGATGAAAAACTGTTTTTT	CASRQIPGFDEKLFF
TRBV4-3	few	NA	TRBJ2-7	TGCGCCAGCAGCCATCACTCAGGGGACGAGCAGTACTTC	CASSHHSGDEQYF
TRBV10-1	NA	NA	TRBJ2-7	TGCGCCAGCAGTCTCCGGGATGGCTACGAGCAGTACTTC	CASSLRDGYEQYF
TRBV6-1	many	NA	TRBJ2-1	TGTGCCAGCAGCCATACCAAAACGAGCAATGAGCAGTTCTTC	CASSHTKTSNEQFF
TRBV5-6	many	TRBD2	TRBJ2-5	TGTGCCAGCATTCCTTGGATGGGGGGGCAAGAGACCCAGTACTTC	CASIPWMGGQETQYF
TRBV24-1	many	TRBD1	TRBJ2-3	TGTGCCACCAGCTACCCGACAGGGGGACTCACAGATACGCAGTATTTT	CATSYPTGGLTDTQYF
TRBV2	many	NA	TRBJ2-1	TGTGCCAACTACGGGAGCTCCTACAATGAGCAGTTCTTC	CANYGSSYNEQFF
TRBV12-3/TRBV12-4	many	NA	TRBJ2-1	TGTGCCAGCAGTTTATACAGGGATAACAATGAGCAGTTCTTC	CASSLYRDNNEQFF
TRBV20-1	few	TRBD1	TRBJ1-2	TGCAGTGCTAGAGAGGGACAGAGACAGACTAACTATGGCTACACCTTC	CSAREGQRQTNYGYTF
TRBV11-2	many	NA	TRBJ2-7	TGTGCCAGCAGCCAGGGGGCGGGGGGAAGCTACGAGCAGTACTTC	CASSQGAGGSYEQYF
TRBV12-3/TRBV12-4	NA	NA	TRBJ2-6	TGTGCCAGCAGTTTAGCGCTGGGGACCACTGGGGCCAACGTCCTGACTTTC	CASSLALGTTGANVLTF
TRBV11-2	many	TRBD1	TRBJ1-1	TGTGCCAGCAAGAGGGGGCTGGGTACTGAAGCTTTCTTT	CASKRGLGTEAFF
TRBV13	NA	NA	TRBJ1-5	TGTGCCAGCAGCATCCGGTCGGAAACATATCAGCCCCAGCATTTT	CASSIRSETYQPQHF
TRBV6-1	many	NA	TRBJ1-2	TGTGCCAGCAAACGGACCCCTGACTATGGCTACACCTTC	CASKRTPDYGYTF
TRBV12-3/TRBV12-4	NA	TRBD2	TRBJ2-7	TGTGCCAGCAGCCACCTAGCGGGAGGAAACGAGCAGTCCTTC	CASSHLAGGNEQSF
TRBV27	many	TRBD1	TRBJ2-7	TGTGCCAGCAGTTTGAACAGGGGGCTAATCAAGTCCTACGAGCAGTACTTC	CASSLNRGLIKSYEQYF
TRBV29-1	NA	NA	TRBJ1-2	TGCAGCGTCGTTGAAAGACAGATTAACTATGGCTACACCTTC	CSVVERQINYGYTF
TRBV18	once	NA	TRBJ2-1	TGTGCCAGCTCTCGCCGGGGGCACAATGAGCAGTTCTTC	CASSRRGHNEQFF
TRBV28	NA	NA	TRBJ1-5	TGTGCCAGCAGCCCCTTGGGGGGTGGAGGACAGCCCCAGCATTTT	CASSPLGGGGQPQHF
TRBV6-1	few	NA	TRBJ1-6	TGTGCCAGCAGTACCCCTCCGACAGGTTATAATTCACCCCTCCACTTT	CASSTPPTGYNSPLHF
TRBV7-2	many	NA	TRBJ1-1	TGTGCCAGCAGCCCAAGGCGGACTGAAGCTTTCTTT	CASSPRRTEAFF
TRBV12-3/TRBV12-4	many	TRBD2	TRBJ2-1	TGTGCCAGCAGTTCGTGGGAGGGCCACGGGGATGAGCAGTTCTTC	CASSSWEGHGDEQFF
TRBV20-1	many	TRBD1	TRBJ2-7	TGCAGTGCAAGGACAGGGCGGTCTAACGAGCAGTACTTC	CSARTGRSNEQYF
TRBV24-1	few	TRBD2	TRBJ2-4	TGTGCCACCAGTCTTGGGTCTAGCGGGGGGATAAAAAACATTCAGTACTTC	CATSLGSSGGIKNIQYF
TRBV11-2	many	NA	TRBJ2-1	TGTGCCAGCAGCCAAGACAGGGGAGCGGGGTATGAGCAGTTCTTC	CASSQDRGAGYEQFF
TRBV9	few	NA	TRBJ2-1	TGTGCCAGCAGCGTTGCGGAGTACTACAATGAGCAGTTCTTC	CASSVAEYYNEQFF
TRBV29-1	many	TRBD1	TRBJ2-3	TGCAGCGTTGATAACCCAGGGGGTGGCACAGATACGCAGTATTTT	CSVDNPGGGTDTQYF
TRBV7-9	many	TRBD2	TRBJ2-7	TGTGCCAGCAGCTTCAGTGGGGTAGCGGGGCTCTACGAGCAGTACTTC	CASSFSGVAGLYEQYF
TRBV4-3	few	NA	TRBJ1-4	TGCGCCAGCAGCCAGGGGGCAGCTAATGAAAAACTGTTTTTT	CASSQGAANEKLFF
TRBV19	few	TRBD1	TRBJ2-2	TGTGCCAGCCATGACAGGGGGTCGAACACCGGGGAGCTGTTTTTT	CASHDRGSNTGELFF
TRBV3-1	many	TRBD1	TRBJ2-7	TGTGCCAGCAGCCAAAATGGACAGGGGTCCTACGAGCAGTACTTC	CASSQNGQGSYEQYF
TRBV4-1	few	NA	TRBJ1-1	TGCGCCAGCAGCCAGCCAAGGGGCGCGAACACTGAAGCTTTCTTT	CASSQPRGANTEAFF
TRBV19	few	NA	TRBJ2-4	TGTGCCAGTAGTATAGGGCTCGGTTCCAAAAACATTCAGTACTTC	CASSIGLGSKNIQYF
TRBV5-1	many	NA	TRBJ2-2	TGCGCCAGCAGCTTGGATCCGGGGCCCGGGGAGCTGTTTTTT	CASSLDPGPGELFF
TRBV5-1	many	TRBD1	TRBJ1-1	TGCGCCAGCAGCACTGGGACAGGGGGCTTAGCTTTCTTT	CASSTGTGGLAFF
TRBV4-2	few	TRBD2	TRBJ2-7	TGTGCCAGCAGCCAAGTACTAGCGGGGGCGTGGGGCTCCTACGAGCAGTACTTC	CASSQVLAGAWGSYEQYF
TRBV19	NA	NA	TRBJ2-7	TGTGCCAGTAGCTCAGGGGCGATCTACGAGCAGTACTTC	CASSSGAIYEQYF
TRBV20-1	many	TRBD2	TRBJ2-5	TGCAGTGCTAAATGGGGGGGAATGGAGACCCAGTACTTC	CSAKWGGMETQYF
TRBV29-1	many	NA	TRBJ1-2	TGCAGCGTTGCTTTGGCGGCGGGTAACTATGGCTACACCTTC	CSVALAAGNYGYTF
TRBV6-1	NA	NA	TRBJ2-3	TGTGCCAGCAGTGAACCCGTGGATGCGCCAGGGAGCACAGATACGCAGTATTTT	CASSEPVDAPGSTDTQYF
TRBV24-1	few	TRBD1	TRBJ2-5	TGTGCCACCAGTGATCGACAGGGGAACCAAGAGACCCAGTACTTC	CATSDRQGNQETQYF
TRBV4-2	few	NA	TRBJ2-3	TGTGCCAGCAGCCCTCAAGGGGGCGGGGGGCCTCAAATTCAAGATACGCAGTATTTT	CASSPQGGGGPQIQDTQYF
TRBV4-3	many	NA	TRBJ1-1	TGCGCCAGCAGCCAAGTATCCTACACTGAAGCTTTCTTT	CASSQVSYTEAFF
TRBV9	NA	TRBD2	TRBJ2-1	TGTGCCAGCAGCGTAGTGCTAGCGGGGAATGAGCAGTTCTTC	CASSVVLAGNEQFF
TRBV10-3	NA	TRBD1	TRBJ1-2	TGTGCCATCAACCGTGGGGAGACAGGGGGTTCAGGCTATGGCTACACCTTC	CAINRGETGGSGYGYTF
TRBV6-2/TRBV6-3	NA	TRBD2	TRBJ2-1	TGTGCCAGCAGACCACTAGCGGGGGGGTCCTACAATGAGCAGTTCTTC	CASRPLAGGSYNEQFF
TRBV6-1	few	NA	TRBJ1-4	TGTGCCAGCAGGGCCTGGGGTGAAAAACTGTTTTTT	CASRAWGEKLFF
TRBV5-1	NA	TRBD2	TRBJ2-7	TGCGCCAGCAGCTTCCTAGCGGGGGGCTCGTCCGCCCACGAGCAGTACTTC	CASSFLAGGSSAHEQYF
TRBV14	many	NA	TRBJ2-2	TGTGCCAGCAGCCAAGTGTCAGGGAGGACCGGGGAGCTGTTTTTT	CASSQVSGRTGELFF
TRBV28	many	TRBD1	TRBJ2-6	TGTGCCAGCAGTCGCGACAGGGTTGACAACGTCCTGACTTTC	CASSRDRVDNVLTF
TRBV4-2	many	TRBD1	TRBJ1-2	TGTGCCAGCAGCCACCCCGGGACAGGGTTTTCTGGCTACACCTTC	CASSHPGTGFSGYTF
TRBV6-1	few	NA	TRBJ2-5	TGTGCCAGCAGTGAATTCCCGTTGTACCAAGAGACCCAGTACTTC	CASSEFPLYQETQYF
TRBV7-3	NA	NA	TRBJ2-1	TGTGCCAGCAGCTTAAACGGGGGCTCCTACAATGAGCAGTTCTTC	CASSLNGGSYNEQFF
TRBV19	NA	TRBD2	TRBJ2-1	TGTGCCAGTAGTCGGGGACTAGCGGCCTACAATGAGCAGTTCTTC	CASSRGLAAYNEQFF